Below are 31 T cell receptor beta chains sequenced from a single sample in a study of CD8 T cells in Susac syndrome. RNA was extracted with the RNeasy kit, and a quantity of about 0.45 to 1 ug was reverse transcribed using random hexamers. TCRdb called the immunoSEQ multiplex PCR reads again in MiXCR, with one record for every CDR3 protein. Of more than 55,000 distinct CDR3 sequences detected, roughly 95% appear once; the ten largest clones hold over 0.09%. Specimen: CD4+ T cells from PBMCs. These TCRs come from a human donor with multiple sclerosis.

V usage is TRBV20-1 and J usage is TRBJ1-4; maybe TRBD1 (5 bases). Trimming took 1 base from V and 4 from J, leaving 10 bases between them. The germline V gene encodes CDR1 DFQATT and CDR2 SNEGSKA (reference sequence). This CDR3 contains 14 residues. The CDR3 spells CSARAAGINEKLFF. The CDR3 region has the DNA TGCAGTGCTAGAGCCGCAGGGATTAATGAAAAACTGTTTTTT.

V gene TRBV5-4 combines with J gene TRBJ2-7, with a possible D match to TRBD2 (6 bases). This CDR3 comprises 12 residues. V was cut by 0 bases and J by 11 bases, with 12 bases left in between. The germline CDR1 and CDR2 sequences are SGHNT and YYREEE (reference sequence). The CDR3 spells CASSLGRGDEYF. The DNA of the CDR3 is TGTGCCAGCAGCTTGGGGCGCGGGGATGAGTACTTC. The full variable domain, its missing parts supplied by reference TRBV5-4 and TRBJ2-7, is ETGVTQSPTHLIKTRGQQVTLRCSSQSGHNTVSWYQQALGQGPQFIFQYYREEENGRGNFPPRFSGLQFPNYSSELNVNALELDDSALYLCASSLGRGDEYFGPGTRLTVT.

The chain joins TRBV5-1 to TRBJ2-7, with TRBD1 identical over 7 bases. This CDR3 comprises 15 residues. Germline loops: CDR1 SGHRS, CDR2 YFSETQ. The ends lost 0 bases at V and 1 base at J; junction bases unmatched: 4. CDR3 sequence (DNA): TGCGCCAGCAGCTTGGCGGTACAGGGGTCCTACGAGCAGTACTTC. Protein product: CASSLAVQGSYEQYF.

V usage is TRBV11-2 and J usage is TRBJ2-3; D possibly corresponds to TRBD2 (6 bases). V lost 6 bases, J lost 7 bases, and 23 bases lay in between. CDR3 length equals 16 residues. Germline CDR1 is SGHAT and CDR2 is FQNNGV. The CDR3 nucleotides read TGTGCCAGCAGACAGGCCTGGGCCGGGGGAAGGAATACGCAGTATTTT. It specifies CASRQAWAGGRNTQYF.

The genes are TRBV5-1 and TRBJ2-2, with TRBD1 matching over 7 bases. Germline values: CDR1 SGHRS, CDR2 YFSETQ. The CDR3 spans 15 residues. The V gene end was trimmed by 0 bases and the J gene end by 5 bases; junction bases not matched to a gene: 4. The CDR3 DNA reads TGCGCCAGCAGCTTGGGGCAGACAGGGACCGGGGAGCTGTTTTTT. Its protein is CASSLGQTGTGELFF.

This rearrangement joins TRBV7-9 to TRBJ2-7; D is unresolved. The V end lost 7 bases, the J end lost 6 bases, and 10 bases lay between the germline ends. Germline CDR1 and CDR2: SEHNR and FQNEAQ (reference sequence). This CDR3 spans 11 amino acids. CDR3 protein: CASNLIGEQYF. The DNA for the CDR3 is TGTGCCAGCAACCTTATCGGCGAGCAGTACTTC. Looking up the rest from reference TRBV7-9 and TRBJ2-7 gives the full variable domain: DTGVSQNPRHKITKRGQNVTFRCDPISEHNRLYWYRQTLGQGPEFLTYFQNEAQLEKSRLLSDRFSAERPKGSFSTLEIQRTEQGDSAMYLCASNLIGEQYFGPGTRLTVT.

The V gene is TRBV6-2 or TRBV6-3, the J gene TRBJ2-3, with D tentatively TRBD2 (5 bases). CDR3 length: 14 amino acids. The V end was cut by 5 bases, the J end by 3 bases, with 12 bases between. The V gene's germline CDR1 is MNHEY and CDR2 SVGEGT. CDR3 residues: CASSVLVGTDTQYF. The CDR3 coding sequence is TGTGCCAGCAGTGTACTAGTGGGGACAGATACGCAGTATTTT.

This chain connects TRBV3-1 to TRBJ2-3; TRBD2 matches 11 bases. Germline V gives CDR1 LGHDT, CDR2 YNNKEL (reference sequence). The CDR3 extends over 17 amino acids. Germline trimming cut 3 bases from V and 5 bases from J; bases unmatched to any gene: 10. The CDR3 sequence: CASSHFLSGGARDTQYF. The CDR3 DNA reads TGTGCCAGCAGCCACTTCCTTAGCGGGGGGGCCAGAGATACGCAGTATTTT.

The chain is built from TRBV27 and TRBJ1-1; D call uncertain. CDR1 and CDR2 (germline): MNHEY, SMNVEV (reference sequence). V lost 5 bases to trimming and J lost 1 base, with 11 bases between them. The length of the CDR3 is 14 residues. The CDR3 loop is CASSIHDTNTEAFF. DNA of the CDR3: TGTGCCAGCAGTATTCACGACACGAACACTGAAGCTTTCTTT.

Only one count was recorded for this clonotype. This chain uses TRBV2 with TRBJ2-5, with D maybe TRBD2 (7 bases). Looked up from germline, CDR1 is SNHLY and CDR2 is FYNNEI. The V end was cut by 3 bases, the J end by 5 bases, with 16 bases between. This CDR3 comprises 15 residues. The CDR3 region has the DNA TGTGCCAGCAGTGAGGAGGGGGGGCCGTGGGAGACCCAGTACTTC. Amino acid sequence: CASSEEGGPWETQYF.

Only one count was recorded for this clonotype. The chain uses TRBV5-1 and TRBJ1-1, with 7 bases that match TRBD1. This CDR3 spans 16 amino acids. From germline, CDR1 is SGHRS and CDR2 YFSETQ. V gave up 4 bases and J gave up 0 bases; unmatched junction bases: 9. The CDR3 sequence: CASSPTRGQVNTEAFF. The CDR3 DNA sequence: TGCGCCAGCAGCCCCACCCGCGGACAGGTGAACACTGAAGCTTTCTTT. Based on the CDR3 plus reference TRBV5-1 and TRBJ1-1, the full variable domain is KAGVTQTPRYLIKTRGQQVTLSCSPISGHRSVSWYQQTPGQGLQFLFEYFSETQRNKGNFPGRFSGRQFSNSRSEMNVSTLELGDSALYLCASSPTRGQVNTEAFFGQGTRLTVV.

The V gene is TRBV19, the J gene TRBJ2-7, with 8 bases fitting TRBD1. The V and J ends lost 5 bases and 5 bases, in that order; junction bases with no gene match: 8. This CDR3 has 14 residues. Germline V gene sequence: CDR1 LNHDA, CDR2 SQIVND (reference sequence). In DNA form, the CDR3 reads TGTGCCAGTAGTTCCTGGACAGGGTCGAACGAGCAGTACTTC. Translation: CASSSWTGSNEQYF.

The count of this clonotype is one. The chain combines TRBV19 with TRBJ2-5, with 12 bases lining up with TRBD1. This CDR3 is built from 16 residues. The germline gives CDR1 LNHDA, CDR2 SQIVND (reference sequence). The J segment lost 4 bases and the V segment lost 4 bases, leaving 7 bases of the junction unmatched. The CDR3 loop reads CASSTRDRGHRETQYF. The CDR3 bases are TGTGCCAGTAGTACGCGGGACAGGGGGCATAGAGAGACCCAGTACTTC.

The V gene is TRBV3-1, the J gene TRBJ1-2; 7 bases line up with TRBD1. The CDR3 runs 16 residues. The germline V gene has CDR1 LGHDT and CDR2 YNNKEL (reference sequence). J was trimmed by 4 bases and V by 6 bases; bases with no gene match: 14. CDR3 residues: CASSQRGQDLGYGYTF. Written as DNA, the CDR3 is TGTGCCAGCAGTCAAAGAGGACAGGACCTGGGCTATGGCTACACCTTC.

The chain is built from TRBV3-1 and TRBJ2-2, with D perhaps given as TRBD1 or TRBD2 (5 bases each). The germline V and J ends were trimmed by 1 base and 7 bases, with 10 bases remaining between them. Germline V gives CDR1 LGHDT, CDR2 YNNKEL (reference sequence). CDR3 length: 14 residues. CDR3 residues: CASSQGDRDGELFF. CDR3 nucleotides: TGTGCCAGCAGCCAAGGGGACCGAGACGGGGAGCTGTTTTTT.

CDR3 residues: CASSAESYSEQYF. The CDR3 nucleotides read TGTGCCAGCAGTGCGGAGAGCTATAGCGAGCAGTACTTC. This sequence joins TRBV6-5 and TRBJ2-7; D remains unclear. CDR3 size: 13 residues. Germline assignment: CDR1 MNHEY and CDR2 SVGAGI. V lost 5 bases and J 6 bases, leaving 14 bases between the germline ends.

This chain uses TRBV12-3 or TRBV12-4 with TRBJ2-3; 10 bases line up with TRBD2. Losses at the gene ends were 5 bases for V and 2 bases for J; bases not matched to a gene: 7. The length of the CDR3 is 16 residues. The DNA of the CDR3 is TGTGCCAGCAGTCCCCAGCGGGGGGGCCCCACAGATACGCAGTATTTT. Encoded protein: CASSPQRGGPTDTQYF.

This chain joins TRBV12-3 or TRBV12-4 and TRBJ2-7; D remains ambiguous. The germline V and J ends were trimmed by 6 bases and 0 bases, with 12 bases remaining between them. The CDR3 has 14 amino acids. The CDR3 DNA reads TGTGCCAGCAGCCCCCCCACGGCCTCCTACGAGCAGTACTTC. Residues: CASSPPTASYEQYF.

The chain recombines TRBV20-1 with TRBJ2-1; D may be TRBD2 (5 bases). Trimming removed 1 base at V and 3 bases at J, with 13 bases between. This CDR3 comprises 15 residues. Germline V lookup: CDR1 DFQATT, CDR2 SNEGSKA (reference sequence). Here the CDR3 DNA reads TGCAGTGCTAGAGCGTCGAGGGCGTACTACAATGAGCAGTTCTTC. Translated, it gives CSARASRAYYNEQFF.

V gene TRBV20-1 combines with J gene TRBJ1-5; D unclear. The V gene's germline CDR1 is DFQATT and CDR2 SNEGSKA (reference sequence). The V end lost 3 bases, the J end lost 7 bases, and 4 bases lay between the germline ends. The length of the CDR3 is 10 residues. The CDR3 is CSASSQPQHF. In DNA, the CDR3 is TGCAGTGCTAGTTCACAGCCCCAGCATTTT.

The rearrangement joins TRBV2 to TRBJ2-1, with 8 bases lining up with TRBD1. The V segment lost 8 bases and the J segment 4 bases; nucleotides outside the gene matches: 7. CDR3 length: 14 residues. Germline V lookup: CDR1 SNHLY, CDR2 FYNNEI. The CDR3 spells CASSPTGVYNEQFF. CDR3 in DNA: TGTGCCAGCTCGCCGACAGGGGTTTACAATGAGCAGTTCTTC.

The table lists this clonotype with a count of one. The rearrangement uses TRBV5-1 and TRBJ1-1; 7 positions match TRBD1. Germline CDR1 reads SGHRS; CDR2 reads YFSETQ. The V gene end was trimmed by 4 bases and the J gene end by 0 bases; junction bases not matched to a gene: 3. CDR3 length: 14 residues. The CDR3 loop is CASSTGQMNTEAFF. CDR3 in DNA: TGCGCCAGCAGCACGGGACAGATGAACACTGAAGCTTTCTTT.

This clonotype was found a few times. For the CDR3, the DNA is TGTGCCAGCAGCTCCCTGGCCCGAGGCAATCAGCCCCAGCATTTT. It translates to CASSSLARGNQPQHF. The chain uses TRBV6-1 and TRBJ1-5; D call uncertain. The germline V gene encodes CDR1 MNHNS and CDR2 SASEGT. The CDR3 is 15 residues long. V was shortened by 6 bases and J by 2 bases, with 14 bases between the two germline ends.

V gene TRBV19 combines with J gene TRBJ2-5; 11 bases fit TRBD1. V shed 4 bases and J 0 bases; nucleotides not matched to a gene: 4. CDR1 and CDR2 from the germline V gene are LNHDA and SQIVND (reference sequence). The CDR3 runs to 16 residues. CDR3 in DNA: TGTGCCAGTAGTAGCCGGGACAGGGGGAACCAAGAGACCCAGTACTTC. Protein sequence: CASSSRDRGNQETQYF.

This clonotype showed up just once. The CDR3 here is CASSSRTGRTDTQYF. The CDR3 DNA sequence: TGTGCCAGCAGCTCGAGGACTGGACGCACAGATACGCAGTATTTT. V is TRBV5-4 and J is TRBJ2-3; D is possibly TRBD2 (5 bases). CDR1 and CDR2 from the germline V gene are SGHNT and YYREEE (reference sequence). The CDR3 length is 15 residues. Trimming removed 3 bases at V and 1 base at J, with 12 bases between. The full variable domain, completed using reference TRBV5-4 and TRBJ2-3, is ETGVTQSPTHLIKTRGQQVTLRCSSQSGHNTVSWYQQALGQGPQFIFQYYREEENGRGNFPPRFSGLQFPNYSSELNVNALELDDSALYLCASSSRTGRTDTQYFGPGTRLTVL.

The chain couples TRBV5-6 to TRBJ2-1, with D possibly matching TRBD2 (6 bases). Germline values: CDR1 SGHDT, CDR2 YYEEEE. CDR3 length: 15 residues. Trimming stripped 5 bases from V and 0 bases from J, with 12 bases between. CDR3 residues: CASRATGGSYNEQFF. DNA for the CDR3: TGTGCCAGCAGAGCTACCGGGGGCTCCTACAATGAGCAGTTCTTC.

The V gene is TRBV21-1, the J gene TRBJ1-6. TRBV21-1 is a listed pseudogene. The CDR3 loop spans 15 amino acids. The CDR3 DNA is TGTGCCAGCAGCAACAGCGGGGATACGAATTCACCCCTCCACTTT. Translated: CASSNSGDTNSPLHF.

The chain employs TRBV7-9 and TRBJ2-5; 8 bases are a match to TRBD2. This CDR3 spans 17 amino acids. With V trimmed by 5 bases and J by 5 bases, 16 bases remained unmatched. Germline V CDR1 and CDR2: SEHNR, FQNEAQ (reference sequence). The DNA of the CDR3 is TGTGCCAGCAGCCCGACCTCGGGACTAGGGACCAGTGAGACCCAGTACTTC. Encoded protein: CASSPTSGLGTSETQYF.

The chain employs TRBV24-1 and TRBJ2-7, with a possible D match to TRBD1 (7 bases). The CDR3 contains 15 residues. V was trimmed by 5 bases and J by 0 bases, leaving 13 bases between them. Germline CDR1 and CDR2: KGHDR and SFDVKD. The CDR3 sequence: CATSGAGGPSYEQYF. DNA of the CDR3: TGTGCCACCAGTGGAGCAGGGGGGCCCTCCTACGAGCAGTACTTC.

The chain uses TRBV11-2 and TRBJ2-1; maybe TRBD2 (6 bases). V was shortened by 1 base and J by 10 bases, with 14 bases between the two germline ends. Germline loops: CDR1 SGHAT, CDR2 FQNNGV. The CDR3 is 14 residues long. The CDR3 DNA reads TGTGCCAGCAGCTTAGGTCTGGCGGGGACGGAGCAGTTCTTC. The encoded protein is CASSLGLAGTEQFF.

The V and J genes are TRBV3-1 and TRBJ1-1; a possible D gene is TRBD1 (6 bases). V shed 6 bases and J shed 10 bases, with 12 bases lying between them. In germline, CDR1 is LGHDT, CDR2 YNNKEL (reference sequence). This CDR3 is built from 11 residues. The CDR3 DNA is TGTGCCAGCAGATCCACAGGGATAGCTTTCTTT. It is translated as CASRSTGIAFF.